This T cell receptor beta chain emerged from a study of OX40 agonist ivuxolimab in advanced cancers. Only in-frame clones appear in the TCRdb table, and some are missing; sequencing was by immunoSEQ multiplex PCR. The sample consists of 60,000 to 70,000 clones, nearly 90% of them appearing once. The CDR3 spans 11 residues. CDR1 MNHNY and CDR2 SVGAGI come from the germline V gene (reference sequence). V was cut by 8 bases and J by 8 bases, with 12 bases left in between. General observations from the study: On average, CD8+ T cells showed a greater number of expanded clones than CD4+.

Points on this clone: Its antigen is unidentified.

V gene TRBV6-6 combines with J gene TRBJ1-2; D may be TRBD1 (6 bases). This specimen was CD4+ or CD8+ T cells sorted from blood, taken in a trial of the OX40 agonist ivuxolimab. The origin of this receptor is an adult with an advanced solid tumor such as melanoma, head and neck, liver or kidney cancer. The CDR3 loop is CASGGRVGYTF. The CDR3 DNA reads TGTGCCAGCGGGGGGCGCGTGGGCTACACCTTC.